Following are 5 T cell receptor beta chains from one sample sequenced in a study of blood T cell repertoires in COVID-19 (dated by TCRdb to about 2020). The method behind the library was the immunoSEQ multiplex PCR assay. This is the immuneACCESS table as TCRdb keeps it, with only in-frame sequences that have V and J called. A part of the clones is gone; compared with another copy, unresolved V genes explain less than half, and the rest is unexplained. The sample table holds 150,000 or so clones, of which about nine tenths were seen once. 2% to 3% of the sample goes to the ten largest clones. Input material: peripheral blood. Source of these receptors: a woman in her 70s with acute or convalescent COVID-19.

This chain links TRBV28 with TRBJ2-1, with D unclear. CDR3 length: 13 residues. Trimming left V 5 bases short and J 11 bases short, with 16 bases between. CDR1 is MDHEN and CDR2 is SYDVKM in the germline V gene. CDR3 protein: CASSNSQWAQQFF. The CDR3 nucleotides are TGTGCCAGCAGTAACTCACAGTGGGCCCAGCAGTTCTTC.

The rearrangement joins TRBV2 to TRBJ2-1; D may be TRBD1 (5 bases). In germline, CDR1 is SNHLY, CDR2 FYNNEI. The germline V and J ends were trimmed by 7 bases and 4 bases, with 14 bases remaining between them. CDR3 length: 14 residues. The CDR3 region is CASTDSNNYNEQFF. The CDR3 coding sequence is TGTGCCAGCACCGACAGTAATAATTACAATGAGCAGTTCTTC.

The rearrangement uses TRBV27 and TRBJ1-2; 9 bases are shared with TRBD1. With 8 bases clipped from V and 8 bases from J, the junction kept 6 bases outside the gene matches. The CDR3 loop spans 12 amino acids. Germline CDR1 is MNHEY and CDR2 is SMNVEV (reference sequence). CDR3 protein: CASLQGARGYTF. The CDR3 nucleotides read TGTGCCAGCTTACAGGGGGCGCGGGGCTACACCTTC.

The chain carries TRBV6-2 or TRBV6-3 and TRBJ2-7; D gene ambiguous. The CDR3 runs to 12 residues. The V gene's germline CDR1 is MNHEY and CDR2 SVGEGT. V lost 0 bases and J 9 bases, leaving 9 bases between the germline ends. Here the CDR3 reads CASSYSQAAQYF. The CDR3 nucleotides are TGTGCCAGCAGTTACTCGCAGGCCGCGCAGTACTTC.

DNA of the CDR3: TGTGCCAGCAGCTCAGAAAGGCAGGGGGCTTACGAGCAGTACTTC. It translates to CASSSERQGAYEQYF. The chain recombines TRBV5-5 with TRBJ2-7, with 8 nucleotides matching TRBD1. CDR3 length: 15 residues. V was pared by 3 bases and J by 4 bases, with 9 bases of the junction left unmatched. Germline V gene data show CDR1 as SGHKS and CDR2 as YYEKEE (reference sequence).